The 21 T cell receptor beta chains reported below all come from one sample, sequenced in a study of CD8+ T cells in alopecia areata. The sample's treatment: oral pan-JAK inhibitor, 5-10 mg twice daily. It was from alopecia areata patients that lesional scalp punch biopsies and peripheral blood were collected. Extraction of RNA preceded its reverse transcription into cDNA, which served as the sequencing template. TCRdb's copy holds only in-frame clones and misses some; the assay was immunoSEQ multiplex PCR. The sample contains some 4,800 clones, about three fifths of which appear only once. This material consisted of skin, taken at roughly week 36, from a patient treated with tofacitinib. The receptors come from a human donor with alopecia areata.

The chain couples TRBV4-1 to TRBJ2-5, with D perhaps matching TRBD1 (5 bases). The CDR3 spans 15 residues. V was shortened by 2 bases and J by 1 base, with 11 bases between the two germline ends. The germline CDR1 and CDR2 sequences are MGHRA and YSYEKL. The CDR3: CASSQKQAFQETQYF. The DNA of the CDR3 is TGCGCCAGCAGCCAAAAACAGGCCTTCCAAGAGACCCAGTACTTC.

A note on this clone: This specimen includes other DNA sequences encoding the same CDR3. The rearrangement uses TRBV29-1 and TRBJ2-2; maybe TRBD2 (7 bases). This CDR3 is 14 amino acids long. V lost 2 bases and J 3 bases, leaving 10 bases between the germline ends. In germline, CDR1 is SQVTM, CDR2 ANQGSEA. This chain's CDR3 is CSVERGGHTGELFF. CDR3 nucleotides: TGCAGCGTTGAAAGGGGGGGGCACACCGGGGAGCTGTTTTTT.

This chain joins TRBV18 and TRBJ2-3, with TRBD2 identical over 9 bases. The germline gives CDR1 KGHSH, CDR2 LQKENI. The CDR3 consists of 15 residues. V dropped 0 bases and J dropped 3; count of bases not matched to a gene: 1. For the CDR3, the DNA is TGTGCCAGCTCACCACCCAGCGGGAGGACAGATACGCAGTATTTT. Its protein product is CASSPPSGRTDTQYF.

This clone was detected a few times. In nucleotides, the CDR3 is TGTGCCAGCAGCATTTATCCTCAGCGGGACGAGAGAAATGAGCAGTTCTTC. This codes for CASSIYPQRDERNEQFF. The chain is built from TRBV11-2 and TRBJ2-1; TRBD2 agrees at 7 bases. The length of the CDR3 is 17 residues. The junction had 17 bases not matched to a gene; V was cut back by 5 bases and J by 7 bases. Germline values: CDR1 SGHAT, CDR2 FQNNGV. The whole variable domain, filled in from reference TRBV11-2 and TRBJ2-1, reads EAGVAQSPRYKIIEKRQSVAFWCNPISGHATLYWYQQILGQGPKLLIQFQNNGVVDDSQLPKDRFSAERLKGVDSTLKIQPAKLEDSAVYLCASSIYPQRDERNEQFFGPGTRLTVL.

This sequence joins TRBV28 and TRBJ1-5, with a weak D call TRBD1 (6 bases). The CDR3 runs 16 residues. Trimming removed 8 bases from V and 0 bases from J, with 17 bases in between. From germline, CDR1 is MDHEN and CDR2 SYDVKM. The DNA for the CDR3 is TGTGCCAGCTTGACAGGTTCGTCTTCTAGCAATCAGCCCCAGCATTTT. Translated, it gives CASLTGSSSSNQPQHF.

Points on this clone: A junction end diverges from the germline sequence, so it may reflect a read error. The V call is TRBV5-5, the J call TRBJ2-5, with D possibly matching TRBD2 (7 bases). This CDR3 contains 16 residues. The V gene's germline CDR1 is SGHKS and CDR2 YYEKEE (reference sequence). The CDR3: CASSLGGRLAQGTQYF. The CDR3 DNA reads as TGTGCCAGCAGCTTGGGGGGGCGACTAGCCCAAGGGACCCAGTACTTC. The whole variable domain, filled in from reference TRBV5-5 and TRBJ2-5, reads DAGVTQSPTHLIKTRGQQVTLRCSPISGHKSVSWYQQVLGQGPQFIFQYYEKEERGRGNFPDRFSARQFPNYSSELNVNALLLGDSALYLCASSLGGRLAQGTQYFGPGTRLLVL.

Turning to this clone: Other DNA sequences in the same sample also yield this CDR3. The rearrangement joins TRBV9 to TRBJ2-1, with D perhaps matching TRBD2 (7 bases). This CDR3 has 16 residues. With 0 bases removed from V and 2 bases from J, the gap between germline ends came to 12 bases. The V gene's germline CDR1 is SGDLS and CDR2 YYNGEE. This CDR3 is CASSVEPGGTYNEQFF. The DNA of the CDR3 is TGTGCCAGCAGCGTAGAGCCGGGGGGCACCTACAATGAGCAGTTCTTC.

This chain links TRBV13 with TRBJ2-7; 8 nucleotides align to TRBD1. Looked up from germline, CDR1 is PRHDT and CDR2 is FYEKMQ (reference sequence). V dropped 4 bases and J dropped 7; count of bases not matched to a gene: 15. The CDR3 has 16 amino acids. CDR3 nucleotide sequence: TGTGCCAGCAGCTACGGTACAGGGGGAATGGGCCGGGAGCAGTACTTC. Its translation is CASSYGTGGMGREQYF.

The chain joins TRBV6-4 to TRBJ2-6; TRBD1 aligns across 12 bases. The germline CDR1 and CDR2 sequences are MRHNA and SNTAGT. Trimming cost V 6 bases and J 3 bases; bases outside gene matches: 6. This CDR3 has 17 amino acids. The CDR3 reads CASSPGTGGDGANVLTF. CDR3 nucleotide sequence: TGTGCCAGCAGCCCCGGGACAGGGGGCGATGGGGCCAACGTCCTGACTTTC.

The V call is TRBV30, the J call TRBJ2-1; D assignment may be TRBD1 or TRBD2 (6 bases each). The CDR3 runs to 16 residues. Trimming shortened V by 2 bases and J by 6 bases, and 20 bases separated the two germline ends. From germline, CDR1 is GTSNPN and CDR2 SVGIG (reference sequence). CDR3 sequence reads: CAWSPGDFQGFNEQFF. The CDR3 DNA reads as TGTGCCTGGAGTCCAGGGGACTTCCAGGGGTTCAATGAGCAGTTCTTC.

The chain is built from TRBV14 and TRBJ2-5, with 13 bases matching TRBD2. The CDR3 spans 17 residues. The J segment lost 6 bases and the V segment lost 0 bases, leaving 7 bases of the junction unmatched. CDR1 is SGHDN and CDR2 is FVKESK in the germline V gene. CDR3 bases: TGTGCCAGCAGCCAAGAGAGGACTAGCGGGAGTAGGAAGACCCAGTACTTC. Amino acids: CASSQERTSGSRKTQYF.

The chain employs TRBV19 and TRBJ1-5; TRBD1 aligns across 9 bases. The CDR3 runs 17 residues. Germline CDR1 reads LNHDA; CDR2 reads SQIVND (reference sequence). V was pared by 5 bases and J by 3 bases, with 11 bases of the junction left unmatched. This chain's CDR3 is CASSPTRTGVNNQPQHF. For the CDR3, the DNA is TGTGCCAGTAGTCCTACCCGGACAGGGGTCAACAATCAGCCCCAGCATTTT.

This clone was seen once. The chain carries TRBV30 and TRBJ2-2, with D uncertain. There are 14 residues in the CDR3. Trimming pared 4 bases from V and 5 bases from J, leaving 14 bases between. The germline V gene encodes CDR1 GTSNPN and CDR2 SVGIG (reference sequence). The CDR3 here is CAWTSIGATGELFF. CDR3 bases: TGTGCCTGGACCTCCATCGGAGCTACCGGGGAGCTGTTTTTT.

This clone was counted only a few times. The chain carries TRBV7-2 and TRBJ2-3; D possibly corresponds to TRBD2 (5 bases). CDR1 and CDR2 from the germline V gene are SGHTA and FQGNSA. Between the trimmed V and J ends, which lost 6 bases and 2 bases, there was a span of 15 bases. This CDR3 is built from 15 residues. The CDR3 loop reads CASRPLAGSTDTQYF. Here the CDR3 DNA reads TGTGCCAGCAGGCCCCTGGCGGGCTCCACAGATACGCAGTATTTT.

This clone was seen only once. The chain joins TRBV2 to TRBJ2-7; D unresolved. The CDR3 covers 12 residues. Germline loops: CDR1 SNHLY, CDR2 FYNNEI. V dropped 4 bases and J dropped 4 bases, with 8 bases sitting between them. This CDR3 is CASSATRYEQYF. As DNA, the CDR3 is TGTGCCAGCAGTGCGACACGGTACGAGCAGTACTTC.

The CDR3 nucleotides are TGTGCCAGCAGTTTATGGAGGGGCTCCTACAATGAGCAGTTCTTC. It translates to CASSLWRGSYNEQFF. This sequence joins TRBV28 and TRBJ2-1, with D possibly being TRBD1 or TRBD2 (5 bases each). Germline CDR1 is MDHEN and CDR2 is SYDVKM. This CDR3 contains 15 residues. Trimming shortened V by 0 bases and J by 0 bases, and 6 bases separated the two germline ends.

This chain connects TRBV29-1 to TRBJ1-2; TRBD1 matches 8 bases. The CDR3 totals 15 residues. Germline CDR1 is SQVTM and CDR2 is ANQGSEA. V lost 0 bases and J lost 5; bases outside the gene matches: 8. The CDR3 loop reads CSVEDPGTGDYGYTF. As DNA, the CDR3 is TGCAGCGTTGAAGATCCCGGGACAGGAGATTATGGCTACACCTTC.

This rearrangement joins TRBV29-1 to TRBJ1-2; weak D call: TRBD1 (5 bases). Germline V gene lookup returns CDR1 SQVTM and CDR2 ANQGSEA. This CDR3 region has 12 residues. CDR3 nucleotides: TGCGGCTGGCCCGAGGTGGGGCACGGCTACACCTTC. Residues: CGWPEVGHGYTF.

The chain uses TRBV5-6 and TRBJ1-2; perhaps TRBD1 as D (5 bases). The V end was cut by 0 bases, the J end by 6 bases, with 6 bases between. CDR3 length: 12 amino acids. Per germline, CDR1 SGHDT and CDR2 YYEEEE. The CDR3 DNA follows: TGTGCCAGCAGCTTGGGAGGGGATGGCTACACCTTC. It translates to CASSLGGDGYTF.

This clone has a handful of counts. This sequence joins TRBV5-1 and TRBJ2-4; 13 positions agree with TRBD2. The trim removed 1 base at V and 12 bases at J, leaving 7 bases unmatched. The CDR3 contains 15 residues. Germline V gene data show CDR1 as SGHRS and CDR2 as YFSETQ. CDR3 sequence: CASSLLLAGGPDQYF. For the CDR3, the DNA is TGCGCCAGCAGCTTGCTACTAGCGGGAGGGCCGGATCAGTACTTC.

The chain uses TRBV6-1 and TRBJ2-7; D not certain. The CDR3 covers 13 residues. Trimming shortened V by 6 bases and J by 6 bases, and 15 bases separated the two germline ends. The V gene's germline CDR1 is MNHNS and CDR2 SASEGT. The CDR3 spells CASSDDLAREQYF. DNA of the CDR3: TGTGCCAGCAGCGACGATCTCGCGCGCGAGCAGTACTTC.